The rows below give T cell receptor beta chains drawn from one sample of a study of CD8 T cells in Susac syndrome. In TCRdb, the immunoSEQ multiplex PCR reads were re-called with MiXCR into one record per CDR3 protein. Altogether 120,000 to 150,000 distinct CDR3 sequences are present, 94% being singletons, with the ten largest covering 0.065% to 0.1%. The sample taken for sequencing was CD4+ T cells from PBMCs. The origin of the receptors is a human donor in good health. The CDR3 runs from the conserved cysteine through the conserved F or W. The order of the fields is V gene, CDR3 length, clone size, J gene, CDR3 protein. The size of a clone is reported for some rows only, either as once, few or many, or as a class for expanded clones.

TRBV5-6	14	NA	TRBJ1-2	CASSLLIQRGGYTF
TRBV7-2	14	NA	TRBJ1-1	CASSLNVLNTEAFF
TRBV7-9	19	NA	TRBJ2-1	CASSSLLAASPDSYNEQFF
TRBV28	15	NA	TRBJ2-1	CASSSGGRSYNEQFF
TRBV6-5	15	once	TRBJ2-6	CGTQNSFSGANVLTF
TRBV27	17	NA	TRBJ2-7	CASSLVPMTGGGHEQYF
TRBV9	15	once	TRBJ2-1	CASSVLAGGRDEQFF
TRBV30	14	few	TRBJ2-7	CAWKVDGVPYEQYF
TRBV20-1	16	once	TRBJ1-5	CSARHRDRRSNQPQHF
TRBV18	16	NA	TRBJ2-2	CASSPPSRTNTGELFF
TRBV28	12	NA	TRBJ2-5	CASSSYWETQYF
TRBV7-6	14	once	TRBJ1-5	CASSLGQPNQPQHF
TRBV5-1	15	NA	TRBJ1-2	CASSPLGRANYGYTF
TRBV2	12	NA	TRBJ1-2	CASSDGTAGYTF
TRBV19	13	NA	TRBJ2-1	CASSIPGAGEQFF
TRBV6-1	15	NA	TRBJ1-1	CASSTTRRGKAEAFF
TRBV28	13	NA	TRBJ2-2	CASRSYGTGELFF